One sample yielded the 10 T cell receptor beta chains listed below, sequenced in a study of T cell clonality in common variable immunodeficiency. Here immunoSEQ multiplex PCR was the method, and the copy in TCRdb shows in-frame clones only, minus some. Listed for the sample are around 29,000 clones, none seen a single time. Specimen: peripheral blood mononuclear cells. The receptor set was obtained from a person aged 18 to 75 in good health.

On this clone: The read ends 3 residues early relative to the CDR3; the germline J gene fills the gap. V is TRBV5-1 and J is TRBJ2-4; the D gene could be TRBD1 or TRBD2 (6 bases each). Germline-derived CDR1 and CDR2 are SGHRS and YFSETQ. Trimming took 4 bases from V and 5 from J, leaving 16 bases between them. The CDR3 is 15 residues long. The CDR3 bases that were read are TGCGCCAGCAGCCATGTTAACAGGGAGGAAAACATT. Its translation: CASSHVNREENI. The full CDR3 is CASSHVNREENIQYF.

In this sample, this clone turned up a few times. The sequenced fragment ends 3 residues before the CDR3 boundary, so the rest is inferred from the germline J gene. The chain carries TRBV5-5 and TRBJ2-7, with D possibly TRBD1 on 6 matching bases. The CDR3 is 13 residues long. Germline CDR1 is SGHKS and CDR2 is YYEKEE (reference sequence). V lost 2 bases and J 0 bases, leaving 6 bases between the germline ends. Partial CDR3 DNA: TGTGCCAGCAGCTTACAGGGCTCCTACGAG. Translated: CASSLQGSYE. The full-length CDR3 reads as CASSLQGSYEQYF. Based on the CDR3 plus reference TRBV5-5 and TRBJ2-7, the full variable domain is DAGVTQSPTHLIKTRGQQVTLRCSPISGHKSVSWYQQVLGQGPQFIFQYYEKEERGRGNFPDRFSARQFPNYSSELNVNALLLGDSALYLCASSLQGSYEQYFGPGTRLTVT.

At least ten counts were recorded for this clone. Coverage ceases 3 residues before the CDR3 finishes, and the germline J gene fills in the end. The V gene is TRBV5-6, the J gene TRBJ1-2; TRBD1 agrees at 8 bases. Trimming at V came to 4 bases and at J to 2 bases, leaving 4 bases not matched to a gene. Germline assignment: CDR1 SGHDT and CDR2 YYEEEE. This CDR3 is 14 amino acids long. The DNA read from the CDR3 is TGTGCCAGCAGCCTGACAGGGGAGAACTATGGC. It specifies CASSLTGENYG. The complete CDR3 protein is CASSLTGENYGYTF.

This clone has a count of ten or more. The observed sequence ends 3 residues before the CDR3 terminus, with the missing tail filled in from the germline J gene. This chain links TRBV11-3 with TRBJ1-2; 8 nucleotides line up with TRBD1. Germline V gene sequence: CDR1 SGHNT, CDR2 YENEEA. There are 12 residues in the CDR3. CDR3 loop: CASSRQGNGYTF. The covered CDR3 bases are TGTGCCAGCAGCCGACAGGGGAACGGC. Drawing the rest from reference TRBV11-3 and TRBJ1-2, the complete variable domain is EAGVVQSPRYKIIEKKQPVAFWCNPISGHNTLYWYLQNLGQGPELLIRYENEEAVDDSQLPKDRFSAERLKGVDSTLKIQPAELGDSAVYLCASSRQGNGYTFGSGTRLTVV.

This clone was detected many times. This CDR3 is CASSSRDRVQETQYF. The sequenced part of the CDR3 DNA is TGTGCCAGCAGCTCCCGGGACAGGGTTCAAGAGACC. The chain has TRBV5-6 and TRBJ2-5, with 9 bases identical to TRBD1. The read falls 3 residues short of the CDR3 end, and the missing part is taken from the germline J gene. The CDR3 length is 15 residues. V shed 3 bases, J shed 2 bases, and the junction held 5 bases outside the gene matches. Germline V gene sequence: CDR1 SGHDT, CDR2 YYEEEE. Looking up the rest from reference TRBV5-6 and TRBJ2-5 gives the full variable domain: DAGVTQSPTHLIKTRGQQVTLRCSPKSGHDTVSWYQQALGQGPQFIFQYYEEEERQRGNFPDRFSGHQFPNYSSELNVNALLLGDSALYLCASSSRDRVQETQYFGPGTRLLVL.

In its sample, this clone was seen many times. The CDR3 end lies 3 residues beyond the end of the read and is filled in from the germline J gene. V gene TRBV2 combines with J gene TRBJ2-1; D call uncertain. Germline lookup yields CDR1 SNHLY and CDR2 FYNNEI. V was trimmed by 8 bases and J by 6 bases, leaving 8 bases between them. The CDR3 contains 11 residues. Incomplete CDR3 DNA: TGTGCCAGCCAGGTTATCAATGAG. Translating gives CASQVINE. The CDR3 as a whole reads CASQVINEQFF.

This clone was detected only a few times. The read ends 3 residues shy of where the CDR3 ends; the end is completed using the germline J gene. The chain couples TRBV7-9 to TRBJ2-7; perhaps TRBD1 as D (6 bases). V dropped 1 base and J dropped 6 bases, with 10 bases sitting between them. The CDR3 is 13 residues long. Germline V gene lookup returns CDR1 SEHNR and CDR2 FQNEAQ (reference sequence). This CDR3 is CASSLVEGGEQYF. Incomplete CDR3 DNA: TGTGCCAGCAGCTTAGTTGAAGGGGGCGAG.

This clone was picked up many times. The read gets to within 3 residues of the CDR3 end, and the germline J gene fills in the rest. The V and J genes are TRBV5-1 and TRBJ1-1; 7 bases align to TRBD1. V dropped 2 bases and J dropped 5; count of bases not matched to a gene: 9. The CDR3 consists of 15 residues. Germline CDR1 reads SGHRS; CDR2 reads YFSETQ. The CDR3 DNA, read in part, is TGCGCCAGCAGCTTTCGAGGGGGCGGGGGGACTGAA. It is translated as CASSFRGGGGTE. The whole CDR3 is CASSFRGGGGTEAFF.

The CDR3 bases that were read are TGTGCCAGCAGCCCCCTCAGGGTGGCTAATGAAAAG. Translating gives CASSPLRVANEK. The entire CDR3 is CASSPLRVANEKLFF. This chain joins TRBV7-8 and TRBJ2-2; tentative D call: TRBD1 (5 bases). Sequencing ends 3 residues short of the CDR3 end; the germline J gene provides the rest. The germline V gene has CDR1 SGHVS and CDR2 FQNEAQ. The CDR3 runs to 15 residues.

This clone was picked up many times. From the germline J gene comes the end of the CDR3, since the read stops 3 residues before it. The chain is built from TRBV20-1 and TRBJ2-3; tentative D call: TRBD2 (5 bases). CDR3 length: 15 residues. The ends were cut back, 0 bases at V and 1 base at J, with 11 bases in the middle. From germline, CDR1 is DFQATT and CDR2 SNEGSKA (reference sequence). The CDR3 bases that were read are TGCAGTGCTAGAGATCTTGATAGCGGCACAGATACG. It translates to CSARDLDSGTDT. The whole CDR3 region reads CSARDLDSGTDTQYF.